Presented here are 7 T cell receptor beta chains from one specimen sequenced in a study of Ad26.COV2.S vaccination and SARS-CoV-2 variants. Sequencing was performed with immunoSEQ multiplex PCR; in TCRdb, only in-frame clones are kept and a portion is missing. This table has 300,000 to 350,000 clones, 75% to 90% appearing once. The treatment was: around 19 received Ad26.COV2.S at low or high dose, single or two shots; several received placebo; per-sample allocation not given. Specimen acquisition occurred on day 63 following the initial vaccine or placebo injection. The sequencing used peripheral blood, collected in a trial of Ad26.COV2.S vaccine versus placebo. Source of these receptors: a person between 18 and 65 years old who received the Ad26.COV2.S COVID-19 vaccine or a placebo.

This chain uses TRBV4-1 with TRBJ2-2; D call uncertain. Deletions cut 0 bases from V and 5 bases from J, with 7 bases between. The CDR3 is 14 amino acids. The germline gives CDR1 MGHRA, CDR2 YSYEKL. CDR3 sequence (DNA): TGCGCCAGCAGCCAAGATCCAACGACCGGGGAGCTGTTTTTT. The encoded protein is CASSQDPTTGELFF.

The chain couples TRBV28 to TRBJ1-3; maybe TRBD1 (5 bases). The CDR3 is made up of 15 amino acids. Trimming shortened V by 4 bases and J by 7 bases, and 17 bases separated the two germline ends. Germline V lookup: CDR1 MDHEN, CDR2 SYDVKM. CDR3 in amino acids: CASSSEQERRNTIYF. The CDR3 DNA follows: TGTGCCAGCAGTTCGGAACAGGAGCGGCGCAACACCATATATTTT.

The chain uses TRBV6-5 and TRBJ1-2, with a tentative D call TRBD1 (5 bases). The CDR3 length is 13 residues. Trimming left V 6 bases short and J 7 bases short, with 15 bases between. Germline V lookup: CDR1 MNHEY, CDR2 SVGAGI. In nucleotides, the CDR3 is TGTGCCAGCAGGGGACTGAATTACCCTGGCTACACCTTC. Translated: CASRGLNYPGYTF.

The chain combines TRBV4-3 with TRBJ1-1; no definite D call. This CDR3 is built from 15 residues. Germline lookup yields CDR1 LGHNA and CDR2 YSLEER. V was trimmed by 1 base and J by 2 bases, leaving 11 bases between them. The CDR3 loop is CASSQGKGTNTEAFF. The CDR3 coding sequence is TGCGCCAGCAGCCAAGGAAAGGGAACCAACACTGAAGCTTTCTTT.

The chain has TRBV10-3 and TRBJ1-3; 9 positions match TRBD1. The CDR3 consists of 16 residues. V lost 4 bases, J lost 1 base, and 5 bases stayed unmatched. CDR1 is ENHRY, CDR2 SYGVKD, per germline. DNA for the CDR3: TGTGCCATCAGTGGGGACAGGGCCGGGTCTGGAAACACCATATATTTT. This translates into CAISGDRAGSGNTIYF.

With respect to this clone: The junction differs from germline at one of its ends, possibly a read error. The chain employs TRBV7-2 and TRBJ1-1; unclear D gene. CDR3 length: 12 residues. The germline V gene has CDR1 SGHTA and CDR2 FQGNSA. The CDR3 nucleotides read TGTGCCAGCAGCTTAGCGAACAGTGAAGCTTTCTTT. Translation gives CASSLANSEAFF.

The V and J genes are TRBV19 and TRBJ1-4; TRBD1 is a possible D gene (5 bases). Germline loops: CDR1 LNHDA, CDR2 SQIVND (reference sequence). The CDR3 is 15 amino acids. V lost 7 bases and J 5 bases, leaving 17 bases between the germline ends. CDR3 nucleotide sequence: TGTGCCAGTACCACCGCCGGGGCAGGGAATGAAAAACTGTTTTTT. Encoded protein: CASTTAGAGNEKLFF.